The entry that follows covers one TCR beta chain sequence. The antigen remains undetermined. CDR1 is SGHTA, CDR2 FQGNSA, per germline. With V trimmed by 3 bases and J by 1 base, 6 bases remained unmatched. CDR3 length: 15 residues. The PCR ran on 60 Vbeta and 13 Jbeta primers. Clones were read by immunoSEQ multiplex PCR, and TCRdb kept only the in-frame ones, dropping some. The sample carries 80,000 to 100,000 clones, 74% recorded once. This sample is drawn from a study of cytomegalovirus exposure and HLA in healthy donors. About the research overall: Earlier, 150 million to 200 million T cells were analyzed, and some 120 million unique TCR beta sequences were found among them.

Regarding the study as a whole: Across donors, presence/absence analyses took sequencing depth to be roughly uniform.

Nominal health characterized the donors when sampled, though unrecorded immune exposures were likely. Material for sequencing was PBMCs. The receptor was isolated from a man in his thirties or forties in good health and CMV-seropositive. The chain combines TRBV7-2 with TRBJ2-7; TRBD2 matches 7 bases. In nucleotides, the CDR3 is TGTGCCAGCAGCTTGCAACTAGCGCCTTCCTACGAGCAGTACTTC. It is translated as CASSLQLAPSYEQYF. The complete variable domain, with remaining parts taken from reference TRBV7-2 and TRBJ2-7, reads GAGVSQSPSNKVTEKGKDVELRCDPISGHTALYWYRQSLGQGLEFLIYFQGNSAPDKSGLPSDRFSAERTGGSVSTLTIQRTQQEDSAVYLCASSLQLAPSYEQYFGPGTRLTVT.